The sequence of this T cell receptor (beta chain) was determined in a study of post-analysis software for immune sequencing data. Points from the study as a whole: In patients, roughly five TRBV segments were more frequent than in controls, with TRBV5-6, TRBV5-1 and TRBV20-1 among them.

This clonotype turned up a few times. Its antigen is unidentified. The germline CDR1 and CDR2 sequences are MNHNS and SASEGT. Trimming cost V 2 bases and J 8 bases, with 21 bases left between them. The CDR3 has 16 residues. cDNA libraries for TCR beta contained unique molecular identifiers. TCRdb re-called the PCR reads through MiXCR, storing one row per CDR3 protein. The top ten hold roughly 1.7% of the sample, which has more than 450,000 distinct CDR3 sequences, roughly 47% seen once. This chain uses TRBV6-1 with TRBJ1-2; possibly TRBD1 for D (5 bases). The receptor was isolated from a girl aged 10-17 years with multiple sclerosis. Material for sequencing was blood. The DNA for the CDR3 is TGTGCCAGCAGTGAAATGGGGAGGGTGGGGGGACCAGGCTACACCTTC. Residues: CASSEMGRVGGPGYTF.